The 9 T cell receptor beta chains below were found in one sample sequenced in a study of cytotoxic CD8 clonotypes in ibrutinib-treated CLL (dated by TCRdb to about 2021). According to the study, the label for this sample's time point signals: approximately eleven months on ibrutinib. Library creation used the immunoSEQ multiplex PCR assay. Sourced from immuneACCESS, this table was stored by TCRdb with only in-frame sequences that have V and J called. A share of the clones is absent; for the studies checked, an unresolved V gene accounts for under half, and the remainder has no known explanation. The sample contains 120,000 to 150,000 clones, more than 85% of them found a single time. Of the sample, about 10% falls within the top ten clones. Specimen: PBMCs, collected after 12 months of ibrutinib treatment. These TCRs come from a human donor with chronic lymphocytic leukemia.

This chain connects TRBV6-1 to TRBJ2-3; 8 nucleotides agree with TRBD2. CDR1 and CDR2 (germline): MNHNS, SASEGT. The ends lost 7 bases at V and 0 bases at J; junction bases unmatched: 6. The CDR3 is 15 residues long. CDR3 bases: TGTGCCAGCAATGAGGCTAGCGGGAGCACAGATACGCAGTATTTT. Translating gives CASNEASGSTDTQYF.

The gene calls are TRBV19 and TRBJ1-4; D is uncertain. Germline CDR1 LNHDA, CDR2 SQIVND (reference sequence). V gave up 7 bases and J gave up 5 bases, with 17 bases separating them. The CDR3 is 15 amino acids. This CDR3 reads CASNRHVSENEKLFF. Written as DNA, the CDR3 is TGTGCCAGTAATCGACACGTTTCGGAAAATGAAAAACTGTTTTTT.

The chain employs TRBV6-6 and TRBJ2-1; D might be TRBD2 (6 bases). The germline CDR1 and CDR2 sequences are MNHNY and SVGAGI (reference sequence). Trimming left V 6 bases short and J 8 bases short, with 8 bases between. The CDR3 length is 11 residues. In DNA, the CDR3 is TGTGCCAGCAGGGCGGGGCATGAGCAGTTCTTC. This translates into CASRAGHEQFF.

V and J are TRBV5-5 and TRBJ2-7; D ambiguous. Per germline, CDR1 SGHKS and CDR2 YYEKEE (reference sequence). V was trimmed by 0 bases and J by 2 bases, leaving 9 bases between them. The CDR3 runs 14 residues. The CDR3 sequence is CASSLVDAAYEQYF. DNA of the CDR3: TGTGCCAGCAGCTTGGTGGACGCCGCCTACGAGCAGTACTTC.

V gene TRBV10-1 combines with J gene TRBJ2-7; no clear D. V was pared by 7 bases and J by 5 bases, with 12 bases between. CDR3 length: 12 residues. The V gene's germline CDR1 is WNHNN and CDR2 SYGVQD (reference sequence). CDR3 DNA: TGCGCCAGCACTCGAGGCGGTAACGAGCAGTACTTC. Amino acid sequence: CASTRGGNEQYF.

V usage is TRBV7-2 and J usage is TRBJ1-2; 7 nucleotides align to TRBD1. Per the germline V gene, CDR1 is SGHTA and CDR2 is FQGNSA. This CDR3 region has 14 residues. Losses at the gene ends were 4 bases for V and 1 base for J; bases not matched to a gene: 3. This CDR3 is CASSSGGGNYGYTF. Written as DNA, the CDR3 is TGTGCCAGCAGCTCAGGGGGGGGTAACTATGGCTACACCTTC.

This sequence joins TRBV7-9 and TRBJ1-5; tentative D call: TRBD1 (5 bases). V lost 4 bases and J lost 1, with 17 bases in between. Germline V gives CDR1 SEHNR, CDR2 FQNEAQ (reference sequence). The CDR3 consists of 17 residues. CDR3 amino acids: CASSSSTVMRSNQPQHF. Here the CDR3 DNA reads TGTGCCAGCAGCTCCTCGACAGTAATGAGGAGCAATCAGCCCCAGCATTTT.

As DNA, the CDR3 is TGTGCCAGCAGGGGACTAGGAACTTACGAGCAGTACTTC. Encoded protein: CASRGLGTYEQYF. V usage is TRBV6-5 and J usage is TRBJ2-7; 8 bases fit TRBD2. The CDR3 covers 13 residues. V lost 6 bases and J lost 4; bases outside the gene matches: 5. Germline V gene sequence: CDR1 MNHEY, CDR2 SVGAGI.

This clone was seen just once. The same CDR3 arises from other DNA sequences in this sample as well. The chain carries TRBV27 and TRBJ1-1; D gene ambiguous. CDR1 is MNHEY and CDR2 is SMNVEV in the germline V gene (reference sequence). Deletions cut 3 bases from V and 0 bases from J, with 5 bases between. The CDR3 runs 13 residues. The chain's CDR3 is CASSFSMNTEAFF. In DNA, the CDR3 is TGTGCCAGCAGTTTTAGTATGAACACTGAAGCTTTCTTT.